A single sample is the source of the 10 T cell receptor beta chains below, sequenced in a study of blood T cells in healthy people across ages. With a J-beta primer mix and a sample-barcoded 5' primer, a second PCR ran roughly 6 to 12 cycles. In TCRdb, the 5' RACE reads were re-called with MiXCR into one record per CDR3 protein. The repertoire holds some 850,000 distinct CDR3 sequences, with around 24% as singletons. These data were also filed under a second study, of T cells of mothers and their children.

The sequencing sample was made of blood. These receptors were obtained from a boy between 10 and 17 years old in good health.

V is TRBV29-1 and J is TRBJ2-4, with D possibly matching TRBD2 (5 bases). CDR3 length equals 11 residues. The germline V and J ends were trimmed by 3 bases and 8 bases, with 8 bases remaining between them. Germline V CDR1 and CDR2: SQVTM, ANQGSEA. CDR3 loop: CSVETGDIQYF. The CDR3 nucleotides are TGCAGCGTTGAGACCGGGGACATTCAGTACTTC.

V usage is TRBV5-1 and J usage is TRBJ1-1; TRBD1 matches at 10 bases. Germline lookup yields CDR1 SGHRS and CDR2 YFSETQ. This CDR3 region has 14 residues. V shed 5 bases, J shed 1 base, and the junction held 2 bases outside the gene matches. The chain's CDR3 is CASRGTGANTEAFF. The DNA for the CDR3 is TGCGCCAGCAGAGGGACAGGGGCGAACACTGAAGCTTTCTTT.

This rearrangement joins TRBV19 to TRBJ2-7, with D possibly matching TRBD1 (6 bases). The CDR3 runs 14 residues. V was clipped by 2 bases and J by 0 bases, with 8 bases between them. The germline V gene has CDR1 LNHDA and CDR2 SQIVND (reference sequence). The CDR3 is CASSIRGSSYEQYF. DNA for the CDR3: TGTGCCAGTAGTATAAGGGGGAGCTCCTACGAGCAGTACTTC.

The CDR3 reads CASSISTNSPLHF. CDR3 DNA: TGTGCCAGCTCCATCTCTACAAACTCACCCCTCCACTTT. The V call is TRBV25-1, the J call TRBJ1-6; no reliable D call. The V gene lost 8 bases and the J gene lost 10 bases, with 15 bases spanning the gap. This CDR3 comprises 13 residues. The germline V gene has CDR1 MGHDK and CDR2 SYGVNS.

CDR3 coding DNA: TGTGCCATCAGTGGGTCACAGGGGAGCAAGCTTCGGCAGTACTTC. It specifies CAISGSQGSKLRQYF. This sequence joins TRBV10-3 and TRBJ2-7; the match to TRBD1 covers 7 bases. CDR3 size: 15 residues. Trimming removed 4 bases from V and 9 bases from J; junction bases left unmatched: 15. CDR1 ENHRY and CDR2 SYGVKD come from the germline V gene.

The chain couples TRBV9 to TRBJ2-1; possibly TRBD2 for D (7 bases). The assigned J gene may be wrong: the sequence end matches TRBJ2-5 better. The CDR3 is 15 amino acids. In germline, CDR1 is SGDLS, CDR2 YYNGEE. CDR3 sequence reads: CASSPRLAQGETQYF. The CDR3 DNA is TGTGCCAGCAGCCCCCGACTAGCTCAGGGGGAGACCCAGTACTTC.

This chain joins TRBV7-8 and TRBJ2-3; 7 positions match TRBD1. Germline lookup yields CDR1 SGHVS and CDR2 FQNEAQ. The CDR3 runs to 15 residues. Germline trimming cut 5 bases from V and 1 base from J; bases unmatched to any gene: 6. The CDR3 nucleotides are TGTGCCAGCAGCCCCGGGACAGCCGGCACAGATACGCAGTATTTT. Its translation: CASSPGTAGTDTQYF.

The chain is built from TRBV24-1 and TRBJ2-2; D remains ambiguous. Trimming left V 7 bases short and J 5 bases short, with 10 bases between. The CDR3 sequence is 13 residues long. The germline gives CDR1 KGHDR, CDR2 SFDVKD. In nucleotides, the CDR3 is TGTGCCACCAGACCCTCCCCGACCGGGGAGCTGTTTTTT. It encodes CATRPSPTGELFF.

There are many counts of this clonotype. The V and J genes are TRBV12-3 or TRBV12-4 and TRBJ2-5; D may be TRBD1 (5 bases). V was cut by 6 bases and J by 0 bases, with 11 bases left in between. CDR3 length: 14 amino acids. The CDR3 is CASSQGPNQETQYF. The CDR3 DNA sequence: TGTGCCAGCAGCCAGGGCCCGAACCAAGAGACCCAGTACTTC.

The chain is built from TRBV4-2 and TRBJ2-2; D remains ambiguous. CDR1 and CDR2 from the germline V gene are LGHNA and YNFKEQ. This CDR3 region has 16 residues. Trimming took 0 bases from V and 7 from J, leaving 15 bases between them. The CDR3 sequence is CASSQDRYPAGGELFF. CDR3 DNA sequence: TGTGCCAGCAGCCAAGATCGGTACCCAGCCGGCGGGGAGCTGTTTTTT.